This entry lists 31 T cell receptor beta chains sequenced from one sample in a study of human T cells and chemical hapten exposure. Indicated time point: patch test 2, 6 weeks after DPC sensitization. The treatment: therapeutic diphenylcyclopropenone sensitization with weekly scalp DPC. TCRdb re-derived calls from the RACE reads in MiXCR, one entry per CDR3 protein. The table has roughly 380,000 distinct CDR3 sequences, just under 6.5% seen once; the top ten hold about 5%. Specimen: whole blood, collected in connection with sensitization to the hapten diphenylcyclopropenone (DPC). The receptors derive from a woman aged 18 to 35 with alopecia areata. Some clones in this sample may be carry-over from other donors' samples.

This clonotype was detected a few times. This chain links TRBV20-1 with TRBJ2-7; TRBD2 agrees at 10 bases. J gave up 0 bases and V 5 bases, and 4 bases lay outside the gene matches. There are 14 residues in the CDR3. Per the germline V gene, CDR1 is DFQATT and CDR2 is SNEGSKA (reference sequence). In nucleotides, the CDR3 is TGCAGTGCTGTTAGCGGGGGGAGCTCCTACGAGCAGTACTTC. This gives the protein CSAVSGGSSYEQYF.

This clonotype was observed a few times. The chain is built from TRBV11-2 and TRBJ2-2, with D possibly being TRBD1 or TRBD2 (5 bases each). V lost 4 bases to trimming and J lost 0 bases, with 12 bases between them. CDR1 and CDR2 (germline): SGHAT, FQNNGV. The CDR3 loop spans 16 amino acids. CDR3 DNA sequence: TGTGCCAGCAGCTCGGTTAGGGGAGCGAACACCGGGGAGCTGTTTTTT. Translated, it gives CASSSVRGANTGELFF.

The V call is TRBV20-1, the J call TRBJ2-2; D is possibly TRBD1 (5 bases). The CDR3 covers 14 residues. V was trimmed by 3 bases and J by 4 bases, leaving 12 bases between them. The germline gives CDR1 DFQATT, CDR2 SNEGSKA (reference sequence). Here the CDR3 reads CSASRGQGTGELFF. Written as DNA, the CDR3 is TGCAGTGCTAGTAGGGGTCAGGGCACCGGGGAGCTGTTTTTT.

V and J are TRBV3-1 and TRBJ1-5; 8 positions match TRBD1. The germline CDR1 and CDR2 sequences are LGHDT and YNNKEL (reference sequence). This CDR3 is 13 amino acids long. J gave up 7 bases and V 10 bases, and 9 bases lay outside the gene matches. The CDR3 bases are TGTGCCACCGGACAGGGACCCAGGCAGCCCCAGCATTTT. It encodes CATGQGPRQPQHF.

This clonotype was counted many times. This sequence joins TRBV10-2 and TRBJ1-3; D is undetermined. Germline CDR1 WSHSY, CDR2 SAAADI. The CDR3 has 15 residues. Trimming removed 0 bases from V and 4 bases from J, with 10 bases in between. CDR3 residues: CASSESKVLGNTIYF. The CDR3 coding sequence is TGCGCCAGCAGTGAGTCAAAGGTCCTCGGAAACACCATATATTTT.

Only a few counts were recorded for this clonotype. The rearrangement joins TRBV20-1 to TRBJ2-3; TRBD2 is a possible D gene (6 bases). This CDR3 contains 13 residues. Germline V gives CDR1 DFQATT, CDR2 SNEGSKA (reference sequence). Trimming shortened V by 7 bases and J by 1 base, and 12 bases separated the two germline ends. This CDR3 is CSVIPGGTDTQYF. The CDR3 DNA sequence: TGCAGTGTTATACCGGGAGGCACAGATACGCAGTATTTT.

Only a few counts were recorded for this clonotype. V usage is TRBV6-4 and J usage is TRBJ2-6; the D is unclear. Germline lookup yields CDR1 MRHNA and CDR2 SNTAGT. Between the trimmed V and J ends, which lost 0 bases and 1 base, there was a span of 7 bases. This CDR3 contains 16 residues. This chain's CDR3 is CASSDSLGSGANVLTF. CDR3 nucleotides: TGTGCCAGCAGTGACTCACTCGGGTCTGGGGCCAACGTCCTGACTTTC.

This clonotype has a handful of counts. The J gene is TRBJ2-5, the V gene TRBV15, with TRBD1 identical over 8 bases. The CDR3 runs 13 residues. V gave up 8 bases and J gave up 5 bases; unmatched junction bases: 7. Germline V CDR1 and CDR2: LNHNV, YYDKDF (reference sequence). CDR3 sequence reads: CATSDRGDETQYF. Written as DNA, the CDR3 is TGTGCCACCTCAGACAGGGGAGATGAGACCCAGTACTTC.

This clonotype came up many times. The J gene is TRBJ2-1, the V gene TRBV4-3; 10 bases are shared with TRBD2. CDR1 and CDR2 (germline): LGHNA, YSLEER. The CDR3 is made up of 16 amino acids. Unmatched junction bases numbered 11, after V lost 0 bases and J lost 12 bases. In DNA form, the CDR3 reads TGCGCCAGCAGCCAAGATGTCCTAGCGGGGGCGTCGGGGCAGTTCTTC. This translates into CASSQDVLAGASGQFF.

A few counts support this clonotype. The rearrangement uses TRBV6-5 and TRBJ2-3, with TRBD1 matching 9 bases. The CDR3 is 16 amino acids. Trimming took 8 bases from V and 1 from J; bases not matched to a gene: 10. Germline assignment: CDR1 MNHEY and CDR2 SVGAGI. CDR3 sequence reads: CASGSPTGGGTDTQYF. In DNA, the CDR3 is TGTGCCAGCGGATCCCCAACAGGGGGCGGCACAGATACGCAGTATTTT.

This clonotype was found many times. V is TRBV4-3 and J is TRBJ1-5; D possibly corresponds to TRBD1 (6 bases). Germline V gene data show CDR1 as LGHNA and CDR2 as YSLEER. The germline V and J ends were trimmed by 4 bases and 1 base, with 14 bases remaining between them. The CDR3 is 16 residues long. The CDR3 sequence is CASSLNRVSSNQPQHF. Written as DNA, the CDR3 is TGCGCCAGCAGCCTTAACAGGGTAAGCAGCAATCAGCCCCAGCATTTT.

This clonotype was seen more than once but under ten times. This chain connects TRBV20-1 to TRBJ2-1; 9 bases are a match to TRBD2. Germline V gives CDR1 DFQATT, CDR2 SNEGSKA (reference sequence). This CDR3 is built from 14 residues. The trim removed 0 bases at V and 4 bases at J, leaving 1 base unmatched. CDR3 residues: CSARERGGYNEQFF. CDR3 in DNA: TGCAGTGCTAGAGAGCGGGGGGGATACAATGAGCAGTTCTTC.

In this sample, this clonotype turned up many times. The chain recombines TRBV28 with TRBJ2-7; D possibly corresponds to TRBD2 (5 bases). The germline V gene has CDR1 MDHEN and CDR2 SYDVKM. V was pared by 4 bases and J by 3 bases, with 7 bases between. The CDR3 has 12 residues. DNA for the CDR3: TGTGCCAGCAGTTCTGGGAGCTACGAGCAGTACTTC. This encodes CASSSGSYEQYF.

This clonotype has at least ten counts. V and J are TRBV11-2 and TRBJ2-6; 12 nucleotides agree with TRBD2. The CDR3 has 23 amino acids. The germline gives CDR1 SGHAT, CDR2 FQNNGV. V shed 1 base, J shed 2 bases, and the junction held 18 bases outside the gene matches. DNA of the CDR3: TGTGCCAGCAGCTTAGGCAGGACTGAGGCTAGCGGGGGGGTCCCGCCTGGGGCCAACGTCCTGACTTTC. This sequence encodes CASSLGRTEASGGVPPGANVLTF.

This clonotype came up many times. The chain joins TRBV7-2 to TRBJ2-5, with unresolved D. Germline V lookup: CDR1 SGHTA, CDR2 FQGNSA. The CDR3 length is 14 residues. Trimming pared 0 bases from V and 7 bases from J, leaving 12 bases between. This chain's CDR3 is CASSLAVESGTQYF. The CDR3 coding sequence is TGTGCCAGCAGCTTAGCCGTCGAATCGGGGACCCAGTACTTC.

The CDR3 sequence: CASSLQGVGGYTF. The CDR3, as DNA: TGTGCCAGCAGCTTACAGGGAGTGGGTGGCTACACCTTC. J is TRBJ1-2 and V is TRBV7-8, with D possibly TRBD1 on 5 matching bases. CDR1 is SGHVS, CDR2 FQNEAQ, per germline. The V and J ends lost 2 bases and 7 bases respectively, with 11 bases between them. This CDR3 is built from 13 residues.

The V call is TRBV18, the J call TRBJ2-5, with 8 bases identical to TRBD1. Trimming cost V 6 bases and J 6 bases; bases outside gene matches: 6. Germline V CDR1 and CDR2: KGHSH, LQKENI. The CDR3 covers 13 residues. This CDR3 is CASSRTGSKTQYF. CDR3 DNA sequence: TGTGCCAGCTCCAGGACAGGGTCGAAGACCCAGTACTTC. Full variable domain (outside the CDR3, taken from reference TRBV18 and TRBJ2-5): NAGVMQNPRHLVRRRGQEARLRCSPMKGHSHVYWYRQLPEEGLKFMVYLQKENIIDESGMPKERFSAEFPKEGPSILRIQQVVRGDSAAYFCASSRTGSKTQYFGPGTRLLVL.

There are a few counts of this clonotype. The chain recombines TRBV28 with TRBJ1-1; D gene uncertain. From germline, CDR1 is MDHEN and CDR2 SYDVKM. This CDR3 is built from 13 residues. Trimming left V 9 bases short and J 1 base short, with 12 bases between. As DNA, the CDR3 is TGTGCCAGTGTCCCCAGATGGAACACTGAAGCTTTCTTT. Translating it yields CASVPRWNTEAFF.

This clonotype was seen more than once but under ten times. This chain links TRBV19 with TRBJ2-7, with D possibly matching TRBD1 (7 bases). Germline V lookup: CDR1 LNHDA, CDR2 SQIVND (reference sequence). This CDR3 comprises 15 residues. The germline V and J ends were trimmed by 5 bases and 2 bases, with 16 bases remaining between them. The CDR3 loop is CASSPTGEVTYEQYF. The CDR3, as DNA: TGTGCCAGTAGTCCAACAGGGGAGGTAACCTACGAGCAGTACTTC.

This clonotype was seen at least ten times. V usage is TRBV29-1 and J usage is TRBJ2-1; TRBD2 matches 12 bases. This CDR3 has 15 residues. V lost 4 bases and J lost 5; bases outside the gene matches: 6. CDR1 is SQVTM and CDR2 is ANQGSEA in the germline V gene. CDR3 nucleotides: TGCAGCGTTGTTTTTCTAGCGGGGGGGGACAATGAGCAGTTCTTC. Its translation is CSVVFLAGGDNEQFF.

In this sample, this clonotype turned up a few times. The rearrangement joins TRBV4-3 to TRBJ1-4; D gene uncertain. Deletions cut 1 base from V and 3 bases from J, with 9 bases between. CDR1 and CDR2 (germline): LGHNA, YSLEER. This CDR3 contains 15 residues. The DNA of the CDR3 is TGCGCCAGCAGCCAAGGGGCAGACTCTAATGAAAAACTGTTTTTT. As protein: CASSQGADSNEKLFF.

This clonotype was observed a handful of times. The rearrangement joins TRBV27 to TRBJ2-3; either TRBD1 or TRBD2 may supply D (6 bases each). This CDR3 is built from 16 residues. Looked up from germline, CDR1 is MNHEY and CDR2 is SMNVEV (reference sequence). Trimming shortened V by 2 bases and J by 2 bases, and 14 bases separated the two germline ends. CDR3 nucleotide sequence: TGTGCCAGCAGTTTACGAGGGGGAGGATCCACAGATACGCAGTATTTT. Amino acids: CASSLRGGGSTDTQYF.

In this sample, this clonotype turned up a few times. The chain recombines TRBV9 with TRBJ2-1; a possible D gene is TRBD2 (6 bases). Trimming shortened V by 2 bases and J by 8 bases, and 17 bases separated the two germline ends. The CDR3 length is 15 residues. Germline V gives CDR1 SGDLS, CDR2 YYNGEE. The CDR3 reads CASSVGGARGDEQFF. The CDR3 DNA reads TGTGCCAGCAGCGTCGGCGGGGCGCGTGGGGATGAGCAGTTCTTC.

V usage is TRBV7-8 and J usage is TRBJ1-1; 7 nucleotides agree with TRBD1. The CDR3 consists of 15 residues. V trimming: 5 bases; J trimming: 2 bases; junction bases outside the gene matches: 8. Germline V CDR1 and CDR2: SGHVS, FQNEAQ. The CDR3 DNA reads TGTGCCAGCAGCACCAGGGACAGACGCAACACTGAAGCTTTCTTT. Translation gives CASSTRDRRNTEAFF.

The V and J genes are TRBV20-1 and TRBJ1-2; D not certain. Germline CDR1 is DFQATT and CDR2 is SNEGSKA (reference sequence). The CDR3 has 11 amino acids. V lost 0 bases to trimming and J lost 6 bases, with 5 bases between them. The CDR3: CSARDGDGYTF. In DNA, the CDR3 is TGCAGTGCTAGAGATGGGGATGGCTACACCTTC.

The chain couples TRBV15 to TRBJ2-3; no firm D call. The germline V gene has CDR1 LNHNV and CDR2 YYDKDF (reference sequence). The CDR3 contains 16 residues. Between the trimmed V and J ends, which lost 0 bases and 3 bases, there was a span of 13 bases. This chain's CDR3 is CATSREGSASTDTQYF. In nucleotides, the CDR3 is TGTGCCACCAGCAGAGAGGGGTCAGCTTCGACAGATACGCAGTATTTT.

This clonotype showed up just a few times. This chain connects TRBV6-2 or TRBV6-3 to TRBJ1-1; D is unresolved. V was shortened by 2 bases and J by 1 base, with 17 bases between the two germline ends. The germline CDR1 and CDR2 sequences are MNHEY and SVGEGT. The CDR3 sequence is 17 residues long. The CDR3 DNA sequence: TGTGCCAGCAGTTACCCCCAGCTGGGTTGGGCGAACACTGAAGCTTTCTTT. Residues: CASSYPQLGWANTEAFF.

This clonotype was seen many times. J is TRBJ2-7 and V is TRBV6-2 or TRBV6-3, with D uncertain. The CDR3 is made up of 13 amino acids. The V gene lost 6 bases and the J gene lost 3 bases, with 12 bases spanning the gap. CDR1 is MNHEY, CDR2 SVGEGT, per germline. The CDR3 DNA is TGTGCCAGCAGCCGGAACATAGACTACGAGCAGTACTTC. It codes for CASSRNIDYEQYF.

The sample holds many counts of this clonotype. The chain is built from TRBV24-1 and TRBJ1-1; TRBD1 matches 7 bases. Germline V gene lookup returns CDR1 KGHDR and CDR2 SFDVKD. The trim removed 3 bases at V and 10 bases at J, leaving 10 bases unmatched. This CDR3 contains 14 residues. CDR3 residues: CATSDPRQGDRAFF. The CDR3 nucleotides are TGTGCCACCAGTGATCCTAGACAGGGAGATAGAGCTTTCTTT.

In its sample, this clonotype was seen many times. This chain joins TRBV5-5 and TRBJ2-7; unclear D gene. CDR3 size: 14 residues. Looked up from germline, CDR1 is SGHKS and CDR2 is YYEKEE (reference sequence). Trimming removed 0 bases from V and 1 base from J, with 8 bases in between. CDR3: CASSLAGVSYEQYF. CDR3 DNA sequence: TGTGCCAGCAGCTTGGCCGGAGTTTCCTACGAGCAGTACTTC. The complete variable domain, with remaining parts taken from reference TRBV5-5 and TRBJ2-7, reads DAGVTQSPTHLIKTRGQQVTLRCSPISGHKSVSWYQQVLGQGPQFIFQYYEKEERGRGNFPDRFSARQFPNYSSELNVNALLLGDSALYLCASSLAGVSYEQYFGPGTRLTVT.

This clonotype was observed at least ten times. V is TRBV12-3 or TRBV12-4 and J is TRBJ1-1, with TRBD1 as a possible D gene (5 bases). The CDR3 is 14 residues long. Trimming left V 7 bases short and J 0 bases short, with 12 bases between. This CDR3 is CASTLTELNTEAFF. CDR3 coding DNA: TGTGCCAGCACATTGACAGAGTTGAACACTGAAGCTTTCTTT.